The rows below give T cell receptor beta chains drawn from one sample of a study of identifying expanded T cells in peripheral blood. The assay was immunoSEQ multiplex PCR, and TCRdb's table has in-frame clones only and misses some. In the table there are roughly 82,000 clones, approximately 84% of which are singletons. What was sequenced was blood. The receptors originated from a person aged 18 to 69 in good health. CDR3s include the opening cysteine and the closing phenylalanine or tryptophan. The D gene is left open where the match is weak. Only part of the rows carry a size: once, few, many, or a class if the clone is expanded.

J: TRBJ2-7; V: TRBV15; D: TRBD2; size: -; length: 15; DNA: TGTGCCACCAGCAAAATAGCGGGACCCTCCTACGAGCAGTACTTC; CDR3: CATSKIAGPSYEQYF
J: TRBJ2-1; V: TRBV4-3; D: -; size: -; length: 17; DNA: TGCGCCAGCAGCCAGAGTCAAGCGTCAGGTCCCTACAATGAGCAGTTCTTC; CDR3: CASSQSQASGPYNEQFF
J: TRBJ2-7; V: TRBV19; D: TRBD1; size: -; length: 15; DNA: TGTGCCAGTAGCCTGGGCGGGACAGGGACCTACGAGCAGTACTTC; CDR3: CASSLGGTGTYEQYF
J: TRBJ1-2; V: TRBV29-1; D: -; size: -; length: 12; DNA: TGCAGCGTTGAAATCTCAGGGGCTGGCTACACCTTC; CDR3: CSVEISGAGYTF
J: TRBJ2-1; V: TRBV4-3; D: TRBD2; size: -; length: 15; DNA: TGCGCCAGCAGCCAAGCCGGGGGGGAAAACAATGAGCAGTTCTTC; CDR3: CASSQAGGENNEQFF
J: TRBJ1-2; V: TRBV28; D: -; size: -; length: 16; DNA: TGTGCCAGCAGTTTCCCGGCCCGGAGTGGGAGAGATGGCTACACCTTC; CDR3: CASSFPARSGRDGYTF
J: TRBJ1-3; V: TRBV6-5; D: -; size: few; length: 11; DNA: TGTGCCAGCAACTCGGGAGACACCATATATTTT; CDR3: CASNSGDTIYF
J: TRBJ2-3; V: TRBV5-4; D: TRBD2; size: -; length: 16; DNA: TGTGCCAGCAGCTTGGGGGTAGCGGGAAGCACAGATACGCAGTATTTT; CDR3: CASSLGVAGSTDTQYF
J: TRBJ1-3; V: TRBV10-3; D: TRBD1; size: -; length: 15; DNA: TGTGCCATCAGGAGCGCCGGGACAGCTGGAAACACCATATATTTT; CDR3: CAIRSAGTAGNTIYF
J: TRBJ2-7; V: TRBV7-3; D: TRBD2; size: -; length: 12; DNA: TGTGCCAGCGGGGGACTAGCCCACGAGCAGTACTTC; CDR3: CASGGLAHEQYF
J: TRBJ1-5; V: TRBV2; D: TRBD1; size: -; length: 15; DNA: TGTGCCAGCAACTTACAGGGGGCGAGCAATCAGCCCCAGCATTTT; CDR3: CASNLQGASNQPQHF
J: TRBJ2-1; V: TRBV7-2; D: -; size: -; length: 13; DNA: TGTGCCAGCAGCTTAAACCCCTGGGGGGAGCAGTTCTTC; CDR3: CASSLNPWGEQFF
J: TRBJ2-3; V: TRBV19; D: TRBD2; size: -; length: 15; DNA: TGTGCCAGTACCCAACTAGCGGGAGGTACAGATACGCAGTATTTT; CDR3: CASTQLAGGTDTQYF
J: TRBJ2-5; V: TRBV19; D: -; size: -; length: 13; DNA: TGTGCCAGTACCGGACGCATTCAAGAGACCCAGTACTTC; CDR3: CASTGRIQETQYF
J: TRBJ2-1; V: TRBV19; D: -; size: -; length: 16; DNA: TGTGCCAGTAGTATCTCGGGACGGGCTTCCTACAATGAGCAGTTCTTC; CDR3: CASSISGRASYNEQFF
J: TRBJ2-3; V: TRBV6-4; D: -; size: -; length: 14; DNA: TGTGCCAGCAGTGTTAATCGGGCAGCTGATACGCAGTATTTT; CDR3: CASSVNRAADTQYF